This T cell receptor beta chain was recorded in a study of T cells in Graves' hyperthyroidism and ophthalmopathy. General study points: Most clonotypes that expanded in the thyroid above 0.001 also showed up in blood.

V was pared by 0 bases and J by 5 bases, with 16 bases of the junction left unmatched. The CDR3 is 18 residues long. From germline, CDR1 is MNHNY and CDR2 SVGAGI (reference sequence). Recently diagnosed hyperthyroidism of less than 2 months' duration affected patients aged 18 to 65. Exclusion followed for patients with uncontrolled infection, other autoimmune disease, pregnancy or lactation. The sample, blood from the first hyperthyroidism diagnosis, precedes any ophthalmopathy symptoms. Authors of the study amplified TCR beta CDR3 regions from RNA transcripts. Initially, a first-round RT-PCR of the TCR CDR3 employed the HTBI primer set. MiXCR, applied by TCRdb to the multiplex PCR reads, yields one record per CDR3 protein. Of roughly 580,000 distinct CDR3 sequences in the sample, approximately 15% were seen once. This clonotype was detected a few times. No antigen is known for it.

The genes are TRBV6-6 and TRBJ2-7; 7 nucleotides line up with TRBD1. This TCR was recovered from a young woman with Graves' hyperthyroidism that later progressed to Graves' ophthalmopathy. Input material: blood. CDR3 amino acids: CASSYSLKRQGIIHEQYF. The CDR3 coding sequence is TGTGCCAGCAGTTACTCGCTGAAGCGACAGGGAATAATCCACGAGCAGTACTTC.